A selection of T cell receptor beta chains follows, all from one sample in a study of T cells in localized non-small cell lung cancer. Repertoires were generated with immunoSEQ multiplex PCR, while TCRdb's copy carries only in-frame clones and drops some. The sample includes 50,000 to 60,000 clones, approximately 86% of them seen just once. The specimen comprised PBMCs, sampled before any cancer treatment. The origin of the receptors is a female donor with stage II lung adenocarcinoma. Both conserved end residues are part of each CDR3. Each record gives: J gene, D gene, V gene, clone size, CDR3 protein, CDR3 DNA. D genes are given only for firm matches. A clone size is listed for some rows: how often the clone was seen (once, few, many), or a class if it is expanded.

TRBJ2-7	NA	TRBV6-5	NA	CASSVQGGTYEQYF	TGTGCCAGCAGTGTACAAGGGGGTACCTACGAGCAGTACTTC
TRBJ2-2	TRBD2	TRBV6-5	NA	CASSYSPSGGTGELFF	TGTGCCAGCAGTTACTCGCCTAGCGGGGGGACCGGGGAGCTGTTTTTT
TRBJ2-7	TRBD2	TRBV15	NA	CATSRGRLAGGNNEQYF	TGTGCCACCAGCAGGGGAAGACTAGCGGGGGGCAACAACGAGCAGTACTTC
TRBJ1-2	TRBD1	TRBV18	NA	CASLEGQQSNYGYTF	TGTGCCAGCTTAGAGGGACAGCAATCTAACTATGGCTACACCTTC
TRBJ1-1	TRBD1	TRBV9	NA	CASKKGGEHTEAFF	TGTGCCAGCAAGAAAGGGGGCGAGCACACTGAAGCTTTCTTT
TRBJ1-4	NA	TRBV7-9	NA	CASSAGNEKLFF	TGTGCCAGCAGCGCGGGAAATGAAAAACTGTTTTTT
TRBJ1-1	NA	TRBV2	NA	CASSESGSTEAFF	TGTGCCAGCAGTGAAAGTGGGAGCACTGAAGCTTTCTTT
TRBJ2-7	NA	TRBV7-2	NA	CASSLRDFISQYF	TGTGCCAGCAGCCTCCGGGACTTTATATCACAGTACTTC
TRBJ2-5	NA	TRBV18	NA	CASYGGSQETQYF	TGTGCCTCATACGGGGGCTCCCAAGAGACCCAGTACTTC
TRBJ2-2	NA	TRBV4-2	once	CASSQRGGEDTGELFF	TGTGCCAGCAGTCAGAGGGGCGGGGAGGACACCGGGGAGCTGTTTTTT
TRBJ2-1	NA	TRBV10-1	NA	CASSVDRKYNEQFF	TGCGCCAGCAGTGTGGACAGAAAATACAATGAGCAGTTCTTC
TRBJ1-1	NA	TRBV19	NA	CASRVQGDGTEAFF	TGTGCCAGTAGGGTACAGGGCGACGGCACTGAAGCTTTCTTT
TRBJ1-1	TRBD1	TRBV2	NA	CASSGDRGKGAFF	TGTGCCAGCAGTGGGGACAGGGGGAAAGGAGCTTTCTTT
TRBJ1-1	NA	TRBV18	NA	CASSPPWVGGRTEAFF	TGTGCCAGCTCACCGCCCTGGGTCGGGGGCCGGACTGAAGCTTTCTTT
TRBJ1-5	TRBD1	TRBV5-1	NA	CASSLTGIGNQPQHF	TGCGCCAGCAGCCTGACAGGGATCGGCAATCAGCCCCAGCATTTT
TRBJ2-7	NA	TRBV11-2	NA	CASSLDGLLDEQYF	TGTGCCAGCAGCTTAGACGGGCTATTGGACGAGCAGTACTTC
TRBJ1-3	NA	TRBV5-1	NA	CASSQDGRSGNTIYF	TGCGCCAGCAGCCAGGACGGACGATCTGGAAACACCATATATTTT
TRBJ2-7	NA	TRBV5-8	NA	CASSQRQGLGGYEQYF	TGTGCCAGCAGCCAACGACAAGGCTTGGGGGGCTACGAGCAGTACTTC
TRBJ1-1	NA	TRBV29-1	few	CSVDGDLNTEAFF	TGCAGCGTTGATGGGGACCTGAACACTGAAGCTTTCTTT
TRBJ2-7	NA	TRBV2	once	CASSSGSYEQYF	TGTGCCAGCTCCTCAGGCAGCTACGAGCAGTACTTC
TRBJ2-3	TRBD1	TRBV4-2	NA	CASSQAQTGSTDTQYF	TGTGCCAGCAGCCAAGCACAGACAGGGAGCACAGATACGCAGTATTTT
TRBJ2-3	TRBD2	TRBV5-4	NA	CASSEGLAGGTDTQYF	TGTGCCAGCAGCGAAGGACTAGCGGGGGGCACAGATACGCAGTATTTT
TRBJ2-3	NA	TRBV10-2	NA	CASRGEQRTDTQYF	TGCGCCAGCAGGGGAGAGCAGAGGACAGATACGCAGTATTTT
TRBJ2-7	NA	TRBV7-2	NA	CASSTGTRYEQYF	TGTGCCAGCAGCACAGGGACACGATACGAGCAGTACTTC
TRBJ1-6	TRBD1	TRBV2	NA	CASEIQGYNSPLHF	TGTGCCAGCGAGATACAGGGGTATAATTCACCCCTCCACTTT
TRBJ2-7	NA	TRBV11-2	few	CASSLQDGSYEQYF	TGTGCCAGCAGCTTACAAGACGGTTCCTACGAGCAGTACTTC
TRBJ1-1	NA	TRBV18	NA	CASHQREGNTEAFF	TGTGCCAGCCACCAGAGGGAAGGGAACACTGAAGCTTTCTTT
TRBJ2-2	TRBD2	TRBV7-9	NA	CASSIRGGPNTGELFF	TGTGCCAGCAGCATCCGCGGGGGGCCAAACACCGGGGAGCTGTTTTTT
TRBJ1-5	NA	TRBV10-2	few	CASSDSGLHQPQHF	TGCGCCAGCAGTGATTCAGGGTTGCATCAGCCCCAGCATTTT
TRBJ2-2	NA	TRBV7-8	NA	CASSPRASNTGELFF	TGTGCCAGCAGCCCCAGGGCATCGAACACCGGGGAGCTGTTTTTT
TRBJ2-5	NA	TRBV5-8	NA	CASSFQGGEETQYF	TGTGCCAGCAGCTTCCAGGGTGGGGAAGAGACCCAGTACTTC
TRBJ1-5	NA	TRBV2	few	CASTPAFNQPQHF	TGTGCCAGCACGCCGGCGTTCAATCAGCCCCAGCATTTT
TRBJ2-5	NA	TRBV2	NA	CASFRRQETQYF	TGTGCCAGCTTCCGGCGGCAAGAGACCCAGTACTTC
TRBJ2-1	NA	TRBV27	NA	CASSLTAINEQFF	TGTGCCAGCAGTTTAACAGCTATCAATGAGCAGTTCTTC
TRBJ1-5	NA	TRBV6-5	NA	CASSYGGDLNQPQHF	TGTGCCAGCAGTTACGGGGGGGACCTCAATCAGCCCCAGCATTTT
TRBJ2-3	TRBD2	TRBV29-1	few	CSTGAAGGADTQYF	TGCAGCACGGGGGCGGCGGGAGGGGCAGATACGCAGTATTTT
TRBJ1-2	TRBD1	TRBV9	few	CASSVATGTYGYTF	TGTGCCAGCAGCGTAGCGACAGGGACCTATGGCTACACCTTC
TRBJ2-1	NA	TRBV5-4	NA	CASSLVGYNEQFF	TGTGCCAGCAGCTTGGTAGGATACAATGAGCAGTTCTTC
TRBJ1-2	NA	TRBV5-6	NA	CASSALNYGYTF	TGTGCCAGCAGCGCTCTCAACTATGGCTACACCTTC
TRBJ1-2	TRBD1	TRBV11-1	once	CASSSPITGAYGYTF	TGTGCCAGCAGCTCCCCCATTACAGGGGCCTATGGCTACACCTTC
TRBJ1-2	NA	TRBV4-2	NA	CASSQTKGDGFMRGYGYTF	TGTGCCAGCAGCCAAACAAAAGGGGACGGATTCATGAGGGGCTATGGCTACACCTTC
TRBJ1-1	NA	TRBV6-1	once	CASSEERPAAFF	TGTGCCAGCAGTGAAGAACGCCCGGCGGCTTTCTTT
TRBJ1-2	TRBD1	TRBV10-3	NA	CAISETGARYGYTF	TGTGCCATCAGTGAGACAGGGGCGCGGTATGGCTACACCTTC